The clone carrying this T cell receptor (beta chain) was found a few times. Its antigen remains unidentified. A much larger clonotype is one base distant, so this may be a read error. This specimen belongs to a study of blood T cells in healthy people across ages. The wider study: About one barcoded beta molecule was captured per two T cells (by template switching).

A J-beta primer mix and a sample-barcoded 5' primer were used in a second PCR of roughly 7 to 12 cycles. Each cDNA molecule was tagged by a template-switch adaptor with 12 random nucleotides. Using its own MiXCR run on the 5' RACE reads, TCRdb lists one record per CDR3 protein. This table holds roughly 700,000 distinct CDR3 sequences, roughly 32% found once. Study results and limitations: Compared with aged donors, long-lived donors showed fewer expanded clones, suggesting selection. A roughly linear fall in TCR beta diversity per million T cells was seen with increasing age.

The germline V gene encodes CDR1 MNHEY and CDR2 SVGEGT. The CDR3 totals 16 residues. J lost 13 bases, V lost 5 bases, and 18 bases had no gene match. V usage is TRBV6-2 or TRBV6-3 and J usage is TRBJ2-4; 9 bases align to TRBD2. The TCR originated in a woman at least 80 years old in good health. Specimen: blood. The chain's CDR3 is CASSPFLAGRDNEQYF. The CDR3 DNA reads TGTGCCAGCAGTCCTTTTCTAGCGGGGAGGGACAATGAGCAGTACTTC.